Shown below are 10 T cell receptor beta chains from a single sample sequenced in a study of T-cell reconstitution after alpha-beta-depleted transplantation in children. Using unique molecular identifiers, the investigators prepared the TCRbeta library. TCRdb reprocessed the PCR reads via MiXCR and lists one record per CDR3 protein. The sample contains about 540,000 distinct CDR3 sequences, around 17% of which appear only once. Material: PBMCs from the stem cell graft donor, obtained from the stem cell graft. These receptors came from a human donor who donated a stem cell graft to a child with acute lymphoblastic leukemia.

The chain employs TRBV12-3 or TRBV12-4 and TRBJ1-3; weak D call: TRBD1 (5 bases). The V gene lost 3 bases and the J gene lost 8 bases, with 17 bases spanning the gap. There are 15 residues in the CDR3. The CDR3 DNA follows: TGTGCCAGCAGTTTCCCCCGGGGTGTGGGGGACACCATATATTTT. Protein product: CASSFPRGVGDTIYF.

The CDR3 loop is CSASTSGRIGEQYF. Here the CDR3 DNA reads TGCAGTGCTAGTACTAGCGGGAGGATAGGCGAGCAGTACTTC. This chain connects TRBV20-1 to TRBJ2-7, with 12 positions matching TRBD2. After removal of 3 bases from V and 6 bases from J, the junction contained 6 bases not matched to a gene. CDR1 is DFQATT and CDR2 is SNEGSKA in the germline V gene (reference sequence). This CDR3 is built from 14 residues.

CDR3 nucleotides: TGTGCCAGCAGAGGAGGGGTAGCGGGAGGTTGGTGGCACGCTGGGGCCAACGTCCTGACTTTC. Its translation: CASRGGVAGGWWHAGANVLTF. V and J are TRBV6-4 and TRBJ2-6, with TRBD2 matching 10 bases. Trimming took 6 bases from V and 2 from J; bases not matched to a gene: 19. Germline-derived CDR1 and CDR2 are MRHNA and SNTAGT. This CDR3 is built from 21 residues.

This chain joins TRBV15 and TRBJ2-7, with TRBD2 matching over 10 bases. V shed 0 bases, J shed 7 bases, and the junction held 3 bases outside the gene matches. Germline lookup yields CDR1 LNHNV and CDR2 YYDKDF (reference sequence). The CDR3 spans 14 residues. The CDR3 region is CATSRDGTSEEQYF. CDR3 nucleotide sequence: TGTGCCACCAGCAGAGATGGGACTAGCGAAGAGCAGTACTTC.

CDR3 sequence reads: CSVGQGIGYGYTF. The CDR3, as DNA: TGCAGCGTTGGACAGGGTATCGGCTATGGCTACACCTTC. The chain uses TRBV29-1 and TRBJ1-2, with 7 bases aligning to TRBD1. V shed 4 bases, J shed 4 bases, and the junction held 6 bases outside the gene matches. There are 13 residues in the CDR3. Per germline, CDR1 SQVTM and CDR2 ANQGSEA.

Only one count was recorded for this clonotype. This chain links TRBV12-3 or TRBV12-4 with TRBJ2-5; 10 nucleotides match TRBD2. V dropped 1 base and J dropped 3; count of bases not matched to a gene: 11. The CDR3 extends over 18 amino acids. The CDR3 here is CASSLEPPPAGGEETQYF. The CDR3 nucleotides are TGTGCCAGCAGTTTAGAGCCCCCTCCAGCGGGAGGGGAAGAGACCCAGTACTTC.

The sample holds a few counts of this clonotype. The chain uses TRBV9 and TRBJ1-2; D is uncertain. The V end was cut by 2 bases, the J end by 0 bases, with 14 bases between. CDR1 SGDLS and CDR2 YYNGEE come from the germline V gene. The CDR3 has 16 residues. CDR3 coding DNA: TGTGCCAGCAGCGTGAGCTTAGACATATCTAACTATGGCTACACCTTC. It translates to CASSVSLDISNYGYTF.

The CDR3 loop reads CASSPNFDTQYF. The CDR3 DNA reads TGTGCCAGCAGCCCCAATTTTGATACGCAGTATTTT. V is TRBV12-3 or TRBV12-4 and J is TRBJ2-3, with D unclear. V gave up 6 bases and J gave up 6 bases, with 10 bases separating them. This CDR3 comprises 12 residues.

The genes are TRBV27 and TRBJ2-1, with 10 bases fitting TRBD2. CDR3 length equals 17 residues. V lost 2 bases to trimming and J lost 0 bases; unmatched junction nucleotides: 4. Germline assignment: CDR1 MNHEY and CDR2 SMNVEV (reference sequence). CDR3 coding DNA: TGTGCCAGCAGTTTAGTAGCGGGAGGCACCTCCTACAATGAGCAGTTCTTC. It yields the protein CASSLVAGGTSYNEQFF.

This clonotype was counted between two and nine times. The rearrangement uses TRBV9 and TRBJ2-3; D perhaps matches TRBD1 (5 bases). The CDR3 spans 12 residues. The germline V gene encodes CDR1 SGDLS and CDR2 YYNGEE. Deletions cut 3 bases from V and 6 bases from J, with 8 bases between. In DNA form, the CDR3 reads TGTGCCAGCAGCGGAAACAGGGATACGCAGTATTTT. It codes for CASSGNRDTQYF.